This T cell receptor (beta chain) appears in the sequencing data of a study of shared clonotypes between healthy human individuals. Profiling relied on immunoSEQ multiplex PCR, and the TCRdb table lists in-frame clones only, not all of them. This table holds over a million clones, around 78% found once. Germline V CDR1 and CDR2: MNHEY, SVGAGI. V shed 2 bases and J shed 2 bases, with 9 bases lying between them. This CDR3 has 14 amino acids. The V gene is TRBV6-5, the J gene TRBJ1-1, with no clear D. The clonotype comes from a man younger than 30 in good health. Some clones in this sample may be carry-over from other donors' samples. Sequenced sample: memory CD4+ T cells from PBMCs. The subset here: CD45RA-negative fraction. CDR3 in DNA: TGTGCCAGCAGTTACGGGCAGATAAACACTGAAGCTTTCTTT. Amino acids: CASSYGQINTEAFF.